The sequence of this TCR beta chain was determined in a study of cytomegalovirus exposure and HLA in healthy donors (TCRdb year 2017). Regarding the research as a whole: An earlier analysis of several hundred of the donors reported 250 to 300 Gb of sequence data and roughly 120 million unique TCR beta sequences obtained from approximately 180 million T cells. An early release that covered about 600 HLA-typed donors contained approximately 300 gigabases of sequencing data and 75 million to 100 million unique TCR sequences. The genetic ancestry cluster associated with self-reported Caucasian donors included around four fifths of the roughly 400 genotyped donors. The aim of the study was to test whether cataloging public T cell receptors could identify signatures of past pathogen exposure. The T cell repertoires of about 700 subjects were profiled by immunosequencing and related to cytomegalovirus serostatus. A separate validation cohort of approximately 130 different subjects was used in addition to the approximately 640-subject first cohort. High-throughput TCR immunosequencing, statistical association of individual TCRs with disease status, and machine learning were combined to predict cytomegalovirus infection status. In a later analysis, previously published TCR beta repertoires from 666 donors were re-analyzed and high-resolution HLA genotyping was added so that TCR occurrence patterns could be studied. In the later analysis, no new phenotypic data were used to find candidate immune exposures; instead, reliance was placed on TCR beta sequences and their occurrence across donors. In an earlier analysis of roughly 600 of the donors, high-throughput TCR beta sequencing was used to judge whether each TCR beta V gene segment behaved as functional or pseudogenic. Donor age, sex, ethnicity and CMV serostatus were compiled alongside the repertoire data. Genome-wide SNP genotypes for about 60% of the roughly 700 donors were used in a later genetic analysis, which treated that subset as a discovery cohort. All discovery cohort repertoires had been generated on a single sequencing platform. Class I and class II HLA loci were covered by the typing at four-digit resolution. The number of donors typed differed by locus, with roughly 629-640 for A, B, C, DRB1 and DQB1, around 500 for DQA1, approximately 570 for DPA1, and under 490 for DPB1. Roughly 5 DR-DQ haplotypes were handled as single units for association and clustering, since linkage in the cohort was strong. Across some 400 genotyped donors of the cohort, an average of about 220,000 unique TCR beta nucleotide sequences per donor were sequenced, and 15% to 20% of those sequences were non-productive. What the authors observed across the whole study: An association between a missense DCLRE1C variant and V-gene and J-gene trimming of TCR beta chains was found in a later genetic analysis and replicated in an independent cohort. Broadly in line with IMGT annotations, most TCR beta V segments showed up in productive rearrangements about 90% or about 30% of the time in an earlier analysis of around 550 of the donors. The 87-base-pair reads could not distinguish some IMGT-functional V segments, including TRBV6-2 and TRBV6-3, so those segments were excluded. The presence/absence analyses assumed that sequencing depth was roughly uniform across donors, and that assumption may not be true. A few of the identified cytomegalovirus-associated TCR beta chains were confirmed in vitro to be specific for cytomegalovirus antigens. At a false discovery rate of 0.05, a later analysis linked 16,951 TCR beta sequences to specific HLA alleles. Correlated functional status among segregating V segments might be attributable to linkage disequilibrium, but an unknown experimental factor could not be ruled out. The study gave a list of over 150 TCR beta chains associated with cytomegalovirus. According to a later genetic analysis, donors in an Asian-associated ancestry cluster had fewer N-insertions in productive TCRs than the approximately 650-donor mean. The earlier analysis of fewer than 750 of the donors excluded roughly 17 rarely observed V segments, including chromosome 9 orphons, because counts were too low. A further reported finding was that TCR beta sequences accurately predicted the HLA-A and HLA-B alleles for most subjects in the first cohort. According to a later analysis, parvovirus B19, influenza, CMV and Epstein-Barr virus appeared linked to several top co-occurrence clusters. Cytomegalovirus status was reported to be diagnosed by the classifier with high specificity and sensitivity in both the original and validation cohorts. CMV serostatus was the only immune exposure information available for the cohort. A cluster of highly shared sequence variants was judged likely to represent a technical artifact of the sequencing pipeline. While some public TCRs were present in many individuals, most TCR sequences turned up only very rarely across donors. This cohort had only TCR beta chains sequenced, and the lack of alpha or paired-chain data limited which features could be detected. When HLA alleles, especially DR and DQ, strongly co-occurred, TCR associations were difficult to assign to individual alleles. Because some donors lacked HLA typing at each locus, the association tests relied only on the typed subset. In a later analysis, the rate of TCR association differed among HLA loci, with DRB1 alleles having the most associated TCRs and HLA-C alleles having the fewest. The authors suggested that the approach could potentially be extended to other disease states and immunological phenotypes. In a later analysis, HLA-associated TCR beta chains were found to be more clonally expanded and to have lower generation probabilities than equally common non-associated chains. According to a later analysis, most CMV-associated TCR beta chains appeared to be HLA-restricted, and the HLA associations seemed to be driven largely by CMV exposure.

Remarks on this clone: Its antigen specificity is not known. Base qualities are not provided; no much larger clone lies one nucleotide away.

Library prep was done by the immunoSEQ multiplex PCR assay. A mixture of 60 forward primers for TCR Vbeta segments and 13 reverse primers for TCR Jbeta segments was used in the multiplex PCR. A multiplex PCR assay on genomic DNA amplified the CDR3 region of rearranged TCR beta genes. The Illumina HiSeq System was used to sequence the amplified TCR beta libraries as 87-base-pair reads. The authors' analysis ran thus. In a later analysis, some 80 million unique TCR beta chains were counted across the 666 repertoires, and some 10 million of these chains were shared by at least two donors. A nearest-neighbor algorithm error-corrected the raw reads and collapsed the reads into unique sequences, merging closely related sequences to remove PCR and sequencing errors. Alignment of CDR3 sequences to IMGT reference sequences was used to assign V, D and J gene segments. For a sequence to be retained, at least a six-nucleotide match to both a V gene segment and a J gene segment was required. A rearrangement was called productive if the CDR3 had no stop codons and remained in frame with V and J, and every other rearrangement was called non-productive. Following IMGT convention, CDR3 was defined as the stretch from the second conserved V-encoded cysteine up to the conserved J-encoded phenylalanine. The earlier analysis of about 590 of the donors excluded sequences that lacked an unambiguous match to a single V gene segment. An earlier analysis of a few hundred of the donors called V segments functional above 56.7% productive rearrangements and segregating when the between-donor standard deviation exceeded 5%. A statistical classification framework was built to diagnose cytomegalovirus status from the catalog of TCR beta chain sequences. In a later analysis, V and J genes were assigned by comparing TCR nucleotide sequences against IMGT/GENE-DB human TR gene sequences. In a later analysis, CDR3 sequences and most-parsimonious VDJ recombination scenarios were assigned using the TCRdist pipeline. In a later analysis, each TCR beta chain was defined by its CDR3 amino acid sequence together with its V-gene family, and reads without a unique V-gene family were excluded. As a way to deal with suspected cross-contamination and a sequencing artifact, a later analysis dropped nearly 600 nucleotide sequences that were highly shared and had low generation probability. In a later analysis, a clonal expansion index was calculated for each public chain from normalized within-repertoire ranks of inferred template counts. In a later analysis, generation probabilities were computed with a VDJ recombination model fitted to out-of-frame rearrangements, and the resulting probabilities were checked against IGoR. In a later analysis, hypergeometric tests were used to score TCR-TCR, TCR-HLA and TCR-CMV co-occurrence, with a repertoire-size bias correction applied to TCR pairs. A later analysis estimated false discovery rates by permuting HLA or CMV assignments 20 times. A later analysis grouped co-occurring TCRs with DBSCAN, adding TCRdist sequence similarity when clustering within HLA-allele-positive subsets. For co-occurrence clustering, repertoires with fewer than 30,000 or more than 120,000 public chains were excluded, along with a handful of repertoires with anomalous nucleotide sharing. The table was pulled from immuneACCESS by TCRdb, which kept in-frame rearrangements only. Such tables lose some clones; where checked, under half of the loss comes from unresolved V genes, and the rest has no known cause. V, J and clone size reflect that table, while D and trimming were determined from the DNA. For this sample there are roughly 99,000 clones; around 67% appear just once. The top ten hold 1.8% of the sample.

Per the germline V gene, ENHRY is the CDR1 and SYGVKD is the CDR2. Spanning cysteine to phenylalanine, the CDR3 consists of 14 amino acids. This entry keeps only the CDR3 DNA: 42 bases, framed from base 1. V and J lose 10 bases and 0 bases, and a span of 13 bases separates them. The cohort consisted of fewer than 700 healthy bone marrow donors. Cohort members were all nominally healthy when sampled, although unrecorded immune exposures were likely present. The donor tested CMV seronegative, placing the donor among the 350 or so seronegative members of the cohort. Every donor gave a peripheral blood sample, and the peripheral blood mononuclear cells from that sample were used for TCR beta sequencing. Genomic DNA was extracted from the blood cell samples with the Qiagen DNeasy Blood Extraction Kit.

Sequenced: PBMCs. The sequence was collected from a male donor in good health and CMV-seronegative. The chain is encoded by TRBV10-3 joined to TRBJ2-1; matching of 6 bases hints at TRBD1 as the D gene. Here is the DNA: TGTGCCACACAGGGACAAAGCTCCTACAATGAGCAGTTCTTC. Translated, this is CATQGQSSYNEQFF.